Given below is one TCR beta chain in context. This clone was picked up a small number of times. No cognate antigen has been identified for it. No base-level quality is on record; no much larger clone is a single base apart. The entry originates in a study of beta chain features in type 1 diabetes (dated by TCRdb to 2017 to 2018). Notes on the research overall: Mean age, gender distribution, total cell number and subset yield were not different between patients and healthy donors. Naive and central memory subsets were obtained from all 30 or so donors, but regulatory and stem cell-like memory subsets were isolated from only 8 patients and roughly 8 healthy donors. Across all samples, roughly 110,000,000 sorted cells were examined, and cell number per subset correlated strongly with RNA yield. The study compared the TCRB repertoires of sorted circulating CD4+ T cell subsets in recently diagnosed type 1 diabetes patients with those in matched healthy donors.

A single peripheral blood draw of about 120 mL on average was collected from each donor into heparinised tubes. A BD FACSAria II was used to sort naive, central memory, regulatory and stem cell-like memory CD4+ T cells with a panel that included CD45RO, CCR7, CD25, CD127, CD95 and CD27. All sorted populations exceeded 95% purity. PBMCs were separated immediately by Lymphoprep density gradient centrifugation and were stained directly, without being cultured. To minimize batch effects, samples were stained and sorted in pairs, one healthy donor with one patient per experiment. The High Capacity cDNA Reverse Transcription Kit was used to reverse transcribe all of the isolated RNA, meaning that expressed TCRB transcripts were what got sequenced. Deep immunoSEQ sequencing was performed on naive, central memory and regulatory T cell samples, with an average of around 3.4 million total reads per sample. Sorted cells were lysed in RLT buffer and RNA was extracted with DNase-treated RNeasy Micro or Mini kits, depending on cell number. Each cell subset was processed on its own to prevent cross-contamination, while patient and healthy donor samples were processed together. Using the immunoSEQ multiplex PCR, TCRB sequences were amplified from cDNA into 87-bp fragments spanning the CDR3 region. Sequencing of the amplicons was done on the Illumina HiSeq platform. Concerning the study's data processing: PCR bias was corrected computationally using synthetic template baselines, and reads within Hamming distance 2 were collapsed, with unmergeable singletons discarded. By aligning reads against IMGT, V, D and J genes, CDR3 length, and insertions or deletions at six rearrangement sites were assigned. Within each subset, clonotype counts were normalized to sorted cell number, after which true diversity and Gini coefficients were computed with the tcR R package. The overlap coefficient, calculated on TCRB nucleotide sequences, was used to quantify repertoire sharing. As a proxy for the pre-selection repertoire, out-of-frame TCRB sequences from naive cells were analyzed. Entries here come from immuneACCESS through TCRdb and include only in-frame sequences with V and J called. Some clones fail to appear in such tables; in the studies checked, an unresolved V gene covers under half of the shortfall, and the cause of the remainder is unknown. V and J calls plus clone size are reproduced from that table; the DNA served to infer D and trimming. The sample table contains more than 250,000 clones; only one count was recorded for roughly an eighth of them. Of the sample, roughly 0.018% falls within the top ten clones.

General study outcomes and caveats: Fewer insertions and more nucleotide deletions at VDJ recombination sites were observed in patients with type 1 diabetes, implying thymic rearrangement abnormalities. Shorter templates might be favored by PCR, yet because patient and control samples were amplified and corrected together, any such skew would affect both groups equally. A moderate but significant shortening of TCRB CDR3 length was observed in type 1 diabetes patients in all four CD4+ subsets. Naive, central memory and regulatory TCRB repertoires appeared more similar among patients than among healthy donors. Because cDNA rather than genomic DNA was sequenced, highly expressing activated cells could have been over-represented, although no difference in activation and CD3 levels was found between groups. Only small numbers of individuals were included in the HLA sub-analyses, which left unresolved whether HLA type had any influence on TCRB rearrangement.

Clipping removes 0 bases from V and 2 bases from J, with 7 as the unmatched junction base count. The CDR3 starts with the cysteine, ends with the phenylalanine, and has 17 residues. Kept here is only the CDR3 DNA, which spans 51 bases and is read in frame from base 1. The germline V gene provides CDR1 LGHNA and CDR2 YNFKEQ. This TCR was recovered from a man aged 25-45 years with type 1 diabetes. The chain is encoded by TRBV4-2 joined to TRBJ1-5; 7 central nucleotides agree with TRBD1. The sequenced sample was naive CD4+ T cells from blood. Sample cell subset or site, as interpreted from the label and publication: true naive CD4+ T cells. The nucleotide sequence is given as TGTGCCAGCAGCCAAGATGTGGCAGGGGGAGGCAATCAGCCCCAGCATTTT. Its translation is CASSQDVAGGGNQPQHF.